The 22 T cell receptor beta chains listed next were all sequenced from one sample in a study of shared clonotypes between healthy human individuals. The method was immunoSEQ multiplex PCR; TCRdb's version includes in-frame clones alone and lacks a portion of them. This table holds about 92,000 clones, around 43% found once. Sequencing was carried out using PBMCs. The receptors derive from a middle-aged woman in good health. Some clones in this sample may be carry-over from other donors' samples.

This clone was detected many times. This sequence joins TRBV2 and TRBJ1-2; D remains unclear. V lost 7 bases and J lost 4, with 16 bases in between. This CDR3 is built from 14 residues. Germline values: CDR1 SNHLY, CDR2 FYNNEI. The chain's CDR3 is CASNRAASGYGYTF. The CDR3, as DNA: TGTGCCAGCAATAGGGCGGCTAGTGGCTATGGCTACACCTTC.

The rearrangement joins TRBV28 to TRBJ2-7; D unclear. CDR3 size: 12 residues. Germline V gives CDR1 MDHEN, CDR2 SYDVKM. V lost 3 bases and J lost 4, with 7 bases in between. The CDR3 DNA is TGTGCCAGCAGTTTGGCCTGGTACGAGCAGTACTTC. Translation gives CASSLAWYEQYF. Full variable domain (rest looked up from reference TRBV28 and TRBJ2-7): DVKVTQSSRYLVKRTGEKVFLECVQDMDHENMFWYRQDPGLGLRLIYFSYDVKMKEKGDIPEGYSVSREKKERFSLILESASTNQTSMYLCASSLAWYEQYFGPGTRLTVT.

This clone has just one count. This clone may be a read error of a much larger clone one base away. This sample also contains other DNA sequences that code for the same CDR3. The chain employs TRBV18 and TRBJ1-5; D is unresolved. The CDR3 contains 13 residues. Germline-derived CDR1 and CDR2 are KGHSH and LQKENI. Written as DNA, the CDR3 is TGCGCCAGCCAGCGGGAACGTAATCAGCCCCAGCATTTT. Translated, it gives CASQRERNQPQHF.

The chain links TRBV5-6 to TRBJ2-2, with 9 positions matching TRBD1. The J segment lost 4 bases and the V segment lost 5 bases, leaving 3 bases of the junction unmatched. The CDR3 has 14 residues. Germline CDR1 SGHDT, CDR2 YYEEEE. CDR3 coding DNA: TGTGCCAGCAGACGGACAGGGGCCACCGGGGAGCTGTTTTTT. This sequence encodes CASRRTGATGELFF. The full variable domain, its missing parts supplied by reference TRBV5-6 and TRBJ2-2, is DAGVTQSPTHLIKTRGQQVTLRCSPKSGHDTVSWYQQALGQGPQFIFQYYEEEERQRGNFPDRFSGHQFPNYSSELNVNALLLGDSALYLCASRRTGATGELFFGEGSRLTVL.

The chain carries TRBV25-1 and TRBJ2-2; D ambiguous. CDR3 length equals 17 residues. Germline V CDR1 and CDR2: MGHDK, SYGVNS. V was trimmed by 2 bases and J by 2 bases, leaving 15 bases between them. CDR3 in amino acids: CASSEIGPHVNTGELFF. The CDR3 coding sequence is TGTGCCAGCAGTGAAATTGGGCCTCACGTTAACACCGGGGAGCTGTTTTTT.

This clone occurred many times. The chain carries TRBV25-1 and TRBJ2-5; unclear D gene. Germline CDR1 MGHDK, CDR2 SYGVNS. Trimming shortened V by 6 bases and J by 2 bases, and 10 bases separated the two germline ends. CDR3 length: 13 amino acids. The DNA for the CDR3 is TGTGCCAGCAGACACAATCAGCAAGAGACCCAGTACTTC. It encodes CASRHNQQETQYF.

On this clone itself: Sequence at one end of the junction differs from germline and may be a read error. This sequence joins TRBV30 and TRBJ2-5; D is perhaps TRBD1 (5 bases). The CDR3 is made up of 13 amino acids. Germline CDR1 GTSNPN, CDR2 SVGIG (reference sequence). The CDR3 DNA reads TGTGTCTGGAGTAGGACACAAGGAGAGACCCAGTACTTC. Translation: CVWSRTQGETQYF.

This clone has at least ten counts. J is TRBJ2-5 and V is TRBV29-1; 7 bases align to TRBD1. The end of the DNA fits TRBJ2-7 better, so the J call may be wrong. The CDR3 has 11 residues. Germline CDR1 and CDR2: SQVTM and ANQGSEA. As DNA, the CDR3 is TGCAGCGTTGAGACAGGGCACGAGCAGTACTTC. Translating it yields CSVETGHEQYF.

On this clone: The junction differs from germline at one of its ends, possibly a read error. V and J are TRBV2 and TRBJ2-2; maybe TRBD2 (5 bases). This CDR3 is built from 12 residues. CDR1 and CDR2 from the germline V gene are SNHLY and FYNNEI. The CDR3 region is CASSWLTGELLF. CDR3 nucleotide sequence: TGTGCCAGCAGTTGGCTTACCGGGGAACTGCTTTTT.

The chain joins TRBV18 to TRBJ1-2; tentative D call: TRBD1 (5 bases). Trimming shortened V by 4 bases and J by 4 bases, and 19 bases separated the two germline ends. This CDR3 has 16 amino acids. CDR1 is KGHSH and CDR2 is LQKENI in the germline V gene. CDR3 in DNA: TGTGCCAGCTCACAAGAGACAGTCCCAAAATTCTATGGCTACACCTTC. Translating it yields CASSQETVPKFYGYTF.

The V gene is TRBV30, the J gene TRBJ1-4, with unresolved D. There are 13 residues in the CDR3. The V gene lost 7 bases and the J gene lost 5 bases, with 14 bases spanning the gap. CDR1 and CDR2 from the germline V gene are GTSNPN and SVGIG (reference sequence). The CDR3 protein is CASRGRGNEKLFF. CDR3 nucleotide sequence: TGTGCCTCCCGCGGGCGAGGGAATGAAAAACTGTTTTTT.

The table lists this clone with a count of one. The rearrangement uses TRBV9 and TRBJ2-2, with D possibly TRBD2 on 5 matching bases. The germline V gene has CDR1 SGDLS and CDR2 YYNGEE. This CDR3 has 14 residues. Trimming pared 0 bases from V and 7 bases from J, leaving 10 bases between. The CDR3 spells CASSVATEGGELFF. In DNA form, the CDR3 reads TGTGCCAGCAGCGTAGCCACTGAGGGCGGGGAGCTGTTTTTT.

The chain joins TRBV15 to TRBJ2-1, with D possibly called TRBD1 or TRBD2 (5 bases each). The CDR3 length is 15 residues. Germline V gives CDR1 LNHNV, CDR2 YYDKDF (reference sequence). With 1 base removed from V and 5 bases from J, the gap between germline ends came to 12 bases. CDR3 sequence (DNA): TGTGCCACCAGCAGAGGGGGGACGCCAGACAATGAGCAGTTCTTC. Encoded protein: CATSRGGTPDNEQFF.

This clone was seen many times. This same CDR3 is encoded by further DNA sequences in the sample. This chain uses TRBV28 with TRBJ2-3, with D unclear. This CDR3 contains 14 residues. In germline, CDR1 is MDHEN, CDR2 SYDVKM. The V end lost 5 bases, the J end lost 1 base, and 10 bases lay between the germline ends. CDR3 in amino acids: CASSVIGGTDTQYF. As DNA, the CDR3 is TGTGCCAGCAGTGTCATTGGGGGCACAGATACGCAGTATTTT.

The rearrangement uses TRBV9 and TRBJ2-3, with D uncertain. The ends were cut back, 2 bases at V and 4 bases at J, with 14 bases in the middle. CDR3 size: 15 residues. Germline CDR1 reads SGDLS; CDR2 reads YYNGEE. This chain's CDR3 is CASSVAPSGADTQYF. For the CDR3, the DNA is TGTGCCAGCAGCGTGGCCCCTAGTGGTGCAGATACGCAGTATTTT.

This clone showed up just a few times. This could be a read error, since a much larger clone is one nucleotide away. This specimen includes other DNA sequences encoding the same CDR3. The chain has TRBV4-3 and TRBJ2-1; D might be TRBD1 (6 bases). Per the germline V gene, CDR1 is LGHNA and CDR2 is YSLEER. The V gene lost 4 bases and the J gene lost 4 bases, with 17 bases spanning the gap. The CDR3 spans 16 residues. The CDR3 nucleotides read TGCGCCAGCAGCCCAGATGAGGGGCAGGGGTACAATGAGCAGTTCTTC. Protein sequence: CASSPDEGQGYNEQFF.

The V call is TRBV29-1, the J call TRBJ2-3, with 12 bases aligning to TRBD2. Germline V gene sequence: CDR1 SQVTM, CDR2 ANQGSEA. The V and J ends lost 6 bases and 0 bases, in that order; junction bases with no gene match: 10. This CDR3 is 17 amino acids long. The CDR3 bases are TGCAGCGTCATACTAGCGGGAGGCTTAGCTAGCACAGATACGCAGTATTTT. Translation gives CSVILAGGLASTDTQYF.

The rearrangement joins TRBV7-6 to TRBJ2-1, with TRBD1 matching 9 bases. This CDR3 spans 16 amino acids. V lost 1 base, J lost 6 bases, and 7 bases stayed unmatched. Germline V CDR1 and CDR2: SGHVS, FNYEAQ. CDR3 sequence reads: CASSLVGTGLGNEQFF. In DNA form, the CDR3 reads TGTGCCAGCAGCTTAGTCGGGACAGGGCTCGGCAATGAGCAGTTCTTC.

V and J are TRBV7-9 and TRBJ2-7; 9 bases match TRBD2. The CDR3 runs to 15 residues. Looked up from germline, CDR1 is SEHNR and CDR2 is FQNEAQ (reference sequence). With 5 bases clipped from V and 0 bases from J, the junction kept 5 bases outside the gene matches. This CDR3 reads CASSTVSGSSYEQYF. The CDR3 nucleotides read TGTGCCAGCAGCACCGTTAGCGGGAGCTCCTACGAGCAGTACTTC.

This clone showed up just a few times. The rearrangement uses TRBV7-9 and TRBJ1-4, with TRBD1 as a possible D gene (6 bases). Trimming shortened V by 1 base and J by 6 bases, and 12 bases separated the two germline ends. Germline CDR1 SEHNR, CDR2 FQNEAQ (reference sequence). This CDR3 contains 15 residues. CDR3: CASSLVGRGDEKLFF. CDR3 nucleotides: TGTGCCAGCAGCTTAGTGGGCAGGGGCGATGAAAAACTGTTTTTT.

This clone was seen many times. The V and J genes are TRBV5-6 and TRBJ1-4, with a tentative D call TRBD1 (6 bases). Trimming pared 5 bases from V and 0 bases from J, leaving 11 bases between. The germline gives CDR1 SGHDT, CDR2 YYEEEE. This CDR3 contains 15 residues. The CDR3 region has the DNA TGTGCCAGCAGTTCTGGGACACCAACTAATGAAAAACTGTTTTTT. Amino acids: CASSSGTPTNEKLFF.

The genes are TRBV4-2 and TRBJ2-1, with 11 bases fitting TRBD2. CDR3 length: 14 amino acids. J gave up 7 bases and V 1 base, and 0 bases lay outside the gene matches. The V gene's germline CDR1 is LGHNA and CDR2 YNFKEQ. CDR3 loop: CASSQGLAGNEQFF. The CDR3 region has the DNA TGTGCCAGCAGCCAAGGACTAGCGGGGAATGAGCAGTTCTTC.